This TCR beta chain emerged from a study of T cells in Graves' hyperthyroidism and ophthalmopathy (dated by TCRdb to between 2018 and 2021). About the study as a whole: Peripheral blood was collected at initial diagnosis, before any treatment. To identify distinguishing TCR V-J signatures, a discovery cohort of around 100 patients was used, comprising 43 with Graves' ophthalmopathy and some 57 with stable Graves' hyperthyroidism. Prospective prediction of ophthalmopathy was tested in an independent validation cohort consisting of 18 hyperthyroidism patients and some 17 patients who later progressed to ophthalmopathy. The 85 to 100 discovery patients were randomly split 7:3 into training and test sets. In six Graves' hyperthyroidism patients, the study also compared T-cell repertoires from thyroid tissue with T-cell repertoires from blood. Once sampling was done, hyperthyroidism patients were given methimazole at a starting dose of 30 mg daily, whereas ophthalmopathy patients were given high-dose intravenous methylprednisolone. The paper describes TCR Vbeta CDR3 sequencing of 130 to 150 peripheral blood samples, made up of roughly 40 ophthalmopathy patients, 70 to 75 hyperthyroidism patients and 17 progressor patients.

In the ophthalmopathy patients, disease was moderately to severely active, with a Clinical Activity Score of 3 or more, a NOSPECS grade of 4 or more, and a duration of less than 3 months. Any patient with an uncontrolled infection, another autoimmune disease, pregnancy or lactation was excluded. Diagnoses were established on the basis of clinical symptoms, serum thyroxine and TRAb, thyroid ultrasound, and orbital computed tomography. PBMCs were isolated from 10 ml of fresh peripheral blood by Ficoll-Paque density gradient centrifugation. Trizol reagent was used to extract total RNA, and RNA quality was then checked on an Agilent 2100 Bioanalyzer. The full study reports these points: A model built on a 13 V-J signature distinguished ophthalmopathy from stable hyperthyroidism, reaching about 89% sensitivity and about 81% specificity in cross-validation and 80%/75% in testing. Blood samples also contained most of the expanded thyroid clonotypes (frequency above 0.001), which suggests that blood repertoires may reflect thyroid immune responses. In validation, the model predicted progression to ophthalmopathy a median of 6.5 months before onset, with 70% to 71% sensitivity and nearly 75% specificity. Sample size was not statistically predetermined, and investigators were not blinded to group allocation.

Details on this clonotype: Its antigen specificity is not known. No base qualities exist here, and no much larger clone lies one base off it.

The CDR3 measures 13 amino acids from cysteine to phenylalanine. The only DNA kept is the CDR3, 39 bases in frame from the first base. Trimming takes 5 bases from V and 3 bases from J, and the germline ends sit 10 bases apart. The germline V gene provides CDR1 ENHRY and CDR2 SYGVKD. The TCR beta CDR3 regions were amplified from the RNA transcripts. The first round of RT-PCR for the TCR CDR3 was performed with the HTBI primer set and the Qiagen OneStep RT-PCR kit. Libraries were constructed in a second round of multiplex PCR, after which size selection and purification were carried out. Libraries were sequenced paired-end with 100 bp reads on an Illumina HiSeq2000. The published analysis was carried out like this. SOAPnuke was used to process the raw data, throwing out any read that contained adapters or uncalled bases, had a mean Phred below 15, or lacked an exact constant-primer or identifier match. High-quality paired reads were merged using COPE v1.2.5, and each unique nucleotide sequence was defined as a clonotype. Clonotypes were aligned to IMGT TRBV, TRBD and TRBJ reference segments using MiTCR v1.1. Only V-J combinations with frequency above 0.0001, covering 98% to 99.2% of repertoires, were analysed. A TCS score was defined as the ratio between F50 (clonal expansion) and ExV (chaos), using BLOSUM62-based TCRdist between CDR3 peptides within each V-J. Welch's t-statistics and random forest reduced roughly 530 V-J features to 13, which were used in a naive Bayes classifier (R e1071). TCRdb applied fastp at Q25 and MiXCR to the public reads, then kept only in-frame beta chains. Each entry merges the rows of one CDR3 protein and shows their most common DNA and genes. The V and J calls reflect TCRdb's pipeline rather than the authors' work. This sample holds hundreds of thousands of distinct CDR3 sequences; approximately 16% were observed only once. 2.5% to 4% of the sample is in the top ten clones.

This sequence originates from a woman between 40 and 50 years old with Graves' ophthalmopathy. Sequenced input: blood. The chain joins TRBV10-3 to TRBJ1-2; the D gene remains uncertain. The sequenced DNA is TGTGCCATCAGTCCACTAGGCCACTATGGCTACACCTTC. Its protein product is CAISPLGHYGYTF.